Sequencing of this T cell receptor (beta chain) was carried out in a study of T cells in Graves' hyperthyroidism and ophthalmopathy. This clonotype showed up many times. The J segment lost 2 bases and the V segment lost 4 bases, leaving 6 bases of the junction unmatched. The CDR3 extends over 15 amino acids. The germline V gene has CDR1 SEHNR and CDR2 FQNEAQ (reference sequence). TCR beta CDR3 regions were amplified from RNA transcripts. Using the HTBI primer set, a first-round RT-PCR was run on the TCR CDR3. TCRdb re-derived calls from the multiplex PCR reads in MiXCR, one entry per CDR3 protein. The sample contains 350,000 or so distinct CDR3 sequences, about a sixth of which appear only once.

The sequencing input was blood. The V call is TRBV7-9, the J call TRBJ2-3; 7 bases align to TRBD1. The TCR originated in a woman in her twenties or thirties with Graves' hyperthyroidism that later progressed to Graves' ophthalmopathy. CDR3 residues: CASSSPGQFTDTQYF. The CDR3 region has the DNA TGTGCCAGCAGCTCACCGGGACAGTTCACAGATACGCAGTATTTT.